Presented here are 23 T cell receptor beta chains from one specimen sequenced in a study of T cell responses to AZD1222 COVID-19 vaccine. TCRdb keeps only in-frame clones here, not all; method: immunoSEQ multiplex PCR. The table records more than 90,000 clones, about 89% of them present only once. The specimen comprised peripheral blood, sampled 28 days after the second AZD1222 dose. The receptors originated from an adult who received the AZD1222 COVID-19 vaccine.

The J gene is TRBJ2-7, the V gene TRBV5-1; D perhaps matches TRBD1 (5 bases). CDR3 length: 11 amino acids. Germline V gene sequence: CDR1 SGHRS, CDR2 YFSETQ. The germline V and J ends were trimmed by 5 bases and 3 bases, with 6 bases remaining between them. The CDR3 DNA reads as TGCGCCAGCAGGGGGCACTACGAGCAGTACTTC. Protein sequence: CASRGHYEQYF.

The sample holds one count of this clone. The J gene is TRBJ2-1, the V gene TRBV12-5; 7 nucleotides line up with TRBD2. Germline assignment: CDR1 LGHNT and CDR2 FRNRAP. Trimming took 5 bases from V and 10 from J; bases not matched to a gene: 2. CDR3 length equals 11 residues. CDR3 DNA: TGTGCTAGTGGTACGGGAGGAGAGCAGTTCTTC. Translated: CASGTGGEQFF.

The chain joins TRBV6-2 or TRBV6-3 to TRBJ1-3; D gene uncertain. Looked up from germline, CDR1 is MNHEY and CDR2 is SVGEGT. The V end lost 1 base, the J end lost 0 bases, and 10 bases lay between the germline ends. This CDR3 has 16 residues. The CDR3 protein is CASSYFLRASGNTIYF. The CDR3, as DNA: TGTGCCAGCAGTTACTTTCTACGGGCCTCTGGAAACACCATATATTTT.

The chain carries TRBV27 and TRBJ1-6; TRBD1 might be the D (6 bases). Trimming stripped 0 bases from V and 10 bases from J, with 13 bases between. The V gene's germline CDR1 is MNHEY and CDR2 SMNVEV (reference sequence). The CDR3 has 15 amino acids. CDR3 sequence: CASSLSRGGSSPLHF. In DNA form, the CDR3 reads TGTGCCAGCAGTTTATCGAGGGGGGGCTCGTCACCCCTCCACTTT.

The chain carries TRBV6-5 and TRBJ1-1, with D possibly matching TRBD1 (5 bases). This CDR3 comprises 13 residues. V was cut by 2 bases and J by 3 bases, with 7 bases left in between. CDR1 is MNHEY, CDR2 SVGAGI, per germline. The CDR3 loop is CASSYQGDTEAFF. As DNA, the CDR3 is TGTGCCAGCAGTTACCAGGGAGACACTGAAGCTTTCTTT.

The V gene is TRBV19, the J gene TRBJ2-5; maybe TRBD2 (5 bases). Between the trimmed V and J ends, which lost 3 bases and 5 bases, there was a span of 10 bases. This CDR3 is built from 13 residues. Per germline, CDR1 LNHDA and CDR2 SQIVND (reference sequence). CDR3 DNA sequence: TGTGCCAGTAGTATTAGCGCAGCGGAGACCCAGTACTTC. Translation gives CASSISAAETQYF.

This rearrangement joins TRBV5-1 to TRBJ2-1; 8 bases line up with TRBD1. Trimming at V came to 4 bases and at J to 0 bases, leaving 9 bases not matched to a gene. The CDR3 extends over 17 amino acids. Per germline, CDR1 SGHRS and CDR2 YFSETQ. The CDR3 sequence: CASSQDRGGGSYNEQFF. In DNA, the CDR3 is TGCGCCAGCAGCCAAGACAGGGGAGGTGGCTCCTACAATGAGCAGTTCTTC.

The CDR3 coding sequence is TGTGCCAGCTCGACAGGGTTCGAGCAGTACTTC. Its translation: CASSTGFEQYF. The J gene is TRBJ2-7, the V gene TRBV2; 7 nucleotides agree with TRBD1. This CDR3 comprises 11 residues. Trimming took 8 bases from V and 6 from J; bases not matched to a gene: 4. The germline CDR1 and CDR2 sequences are SNHLY and FYNNEI.

The V and J genes are TRBV14 and TRBJ2-6; D is perhaps TRBD1 (6 bases). The CDR3 is made up of 15 amino acids. The V end was cut by 1 base, the J end by 10 bases, with 14 bases between. Germline CDR1 reads SGHDN; CDR2 reads FVKESK. Here the CDR3 DNA reads TGTGCCAGCAGCCAAGTTGGGACAACCGGGAACGTCCTGACTTTC. Encoded protein: CASSQVGTTGNVLTF.

This clone was seen only once. The CDR3 nucleotides are TGTGCCAGCAGTGCAGAAGGGCCAGGGTTGGTAGCCGGGGAGCTGTTTTTT. Encoded protein: CASSAEGPGLVAGELFF. The chain links TRBV6-1 to TRBJ2-2; D is possibly TRBD1 (5 bases). The germline V gene has CDR1 MNHNS and CDR2 SASEGT. V was trimmed by 4 bases and J by 6 bases, leaving 21 bases between them. CDR3 length equals 17 residues.

The gene calls are TRBV5-1 and TRBJ2-7; D unresolved. V was pared by 3 bases and J by 3 bases, with 13 bases between. This CDR3 has 14 residues. Germline V lookup: CDR1 SGHRS, CDR2 YFSETQ. CDR3 DNA: TGCGCCAGCAGCTCCCACAGCCTAAGCTACGAGCAGTACTTC. It is translated as CASSSHSLSYEQYF.

DNA of the CDR3: TGTGCCAGTAGTATACGTCCGGGGACGGGATACGAGCAGTACTTC. It specifies CASSIRPGTGYEQYF. The J gene is TRBJ2-7, the V gene TRBV19, with D possibly called TRBD1 or TRBD2 (5 bases each). Germline CDR1 reads LNHDA; CDR2 reads SQIVND (reference sequence). Trimming pared 2 bases from V and 4 bases from J, leaving 15 bases between. The CDR3 covers 15 residues.

The J gene is TRBJ2-2, the V gene TRBV7-6; 9 nucleotides agree with TRBD2. CDR1 and CDR2 (germline): SGHVS, FNYEAQ. The CDR3 runs 15 residues. Losses at the gene ends were 5 bases for V and 4 bases for J; bases not matched to a gene: 5. CDR3 in amino acids: CASSAWREGTGELFF. CDR3 sequence (DNA): TGTGCCAGCAGCGCATGGCGGGAGGGCACCGGGGAGCTGTTTTTT.

The chain combines TRBV3-1 (or the pseudogene TRBV3-2) with TRBJ2-7, with D maybe TRBD1 (5 bases). CDR3 size: 16 residues. The germline V and J ends were trimmed by 4 bases and 5 bases, with 21 bases remaining between them. Germline V lookup: CDR1 LGHDT, CDR2 YNNKEL (reference sequence). This CDR3 is CASSPAGASTRDEQYF. The CDR3 DNA is TGTGCCAGCAGCCCCGCTGGGGCATCTACTCGGGACGAGCAGTACTTC.

J is TRBJ1-1 and V is TRBV5-1; TRBD1 aligns across 7 bases. V trimming: 0 bases; J trimming: 0 bases; junction bases outside the gene matches: 5. The CDR3 length is 16 residues. Germline lookup yields CDR1 SGHRS and CDR2 YFSETQ. CDR3 nucleotides: TGCGCCAGCAGCTTGGGGCAGGGGGTTATGAACACTGAAGCTTTCTTT. Protein sequence: CASSLGQGVMNTEAFF. Combining the CDR3 with reference TRBV5-1 and TRBJ1-1 gives the whole variable domain KAGVTQTPRYLIKTRGQQVTLSCSPISGHRSVSWYQQTPGQGLQFLFEYFSETQRNKGNFPGRFSGRQFSNSRSEMNVSTLELGDSALYLCASSLGQGVMNTEAFFGQGTRLTVV.

The V call is TRBV15, the J call TRBJ2-7, with a tentative D call TRBD1 (6 bases). Per the germline V gene, CDR1 is LNHNV and CDR2 is YYDKDF (reference sequence). Trimming took off 2 bases at V and 7 bases at J, with 15 bases between the two ends. There are 14 residues in the CDR3. CDR3 residues: CATSRRQVVREQYF. The CDR3 DNA sequence: TGTGCCACCAGCAGAAGACAGGTAGTAAGGGAGCAGTACTTC.

The chain links TRBV9 to TRBJ2-1; TRBD2 is a possible D gene (5 bases). Germline lookup yields CDR1 SGDLS and CDR2 YYNGEE. V gave up 3 bases and J gave up 2 bases, with 15 bases separating them. The CDR3 covers 16 residues. CDR3 DNA: TGTGCCAGCAGCGCGGGTACCGGGAACGCCTACAATGAGCAGTTCTTC. This sequence encodes CASSAGTGNAYNEQFF.

The J gene is TRBJ1-1, the V gene TRBV6-5; D call uncertain. Trimming stripped 2 bases from V and 1 base from J, with 11 bases between. Germline CDR1 is MNHEY and CDR2 is SVGAGI. The CDR3 runs to 15 residues. CDR3 residues: CASSYIAGKNTEAFF. The CDR3 nucleotides are TGTGCCAGCAGTTACATTGCAGGAAAGAACACTGAAGCTTTCTTT.

The chain recombines TRBV6-5 with TRBJ1-6; D is unresolved. Looked up from germline, CDR1 is MNHEY and CDR2 is SVGAGI. The V end lost 5 bases, the J end lost 8 bases, and 16 bases lay between the germline ends. The length of the CDR3 is 15 residues. The CDR3 DNA follows: TGTGCCAGCAGTCCAACCGGTGCGGTATATTCACCCCTCCACTTT. It specifies CASSPTGAVYSPLHF.

The gene calls are TRBV24-1 and TRBJ1-2, with 7 bases that match TRBD1. J was trimmed by 8 bases and V by 2 bases; bases with no gene match: 1. This CDR3 comprises 12 residues. In germline, CDR1 is KGHDR, CDR2 SFDVKD. The CDR3 bases are TGTGCCACCAGTGATTCAGGGGGAGGCTACACCTTC. Residues: CATSDSGGGYTF.

This clone was observed a handful of times. The V and J genes are TRBV6-1 and TRBJ2-7, with unresolved D. This CDR3 region has 14 residues. The germline CDR1 and CDR2 sequences are MNHNS and SASEGT. V gave up 2 bases and J gave up 1 base, with 9 bases separating them. The CDR3 here is CASSEMNPSYEQYF. For the CDR3, the DNA is TGTGCCAGCAGTGAAATGAACCCATCCTACGAGCAGTACTTC.

The chain recombines TRBV14 with TRBJ2-1; perhaps TRBD1 as D (5 bases). In germline, CDR1 is SGHDN, CDR2 FVKESK. Trimming left V 0 bases short and J 4 bases short, with 28 bases between. The CDR3 is made up of 21 amino acids. CDR3 in amino acids: CASSQDLSALEQGKPYNEQFF. The DNA for the CDR3 is TGTGCCAGCAGCCAAGATCTATCGGCCCTTGAGCAGGGTAAACCGTACAATGAGCAGTTCTTC.

The J gene is TRBJ2-7, the V gene TRBV5-1, with 8 bases aligning to TRBD1. The germline CDR1 and CDR2 sequences are SGHRS and YFSETQ. The junction had 8 bases not matched to a gene; V was cut back by 0 bases and J by 3 bases. The CDR3 runs to 16 residues. The CDR3: CASSLALTGGGYEQYF. The CDR3 DNA follows: TGCGCCAGCAGCTTGGCCCTTACAGGGGGTGGCTACGAGCAGTACTTC.